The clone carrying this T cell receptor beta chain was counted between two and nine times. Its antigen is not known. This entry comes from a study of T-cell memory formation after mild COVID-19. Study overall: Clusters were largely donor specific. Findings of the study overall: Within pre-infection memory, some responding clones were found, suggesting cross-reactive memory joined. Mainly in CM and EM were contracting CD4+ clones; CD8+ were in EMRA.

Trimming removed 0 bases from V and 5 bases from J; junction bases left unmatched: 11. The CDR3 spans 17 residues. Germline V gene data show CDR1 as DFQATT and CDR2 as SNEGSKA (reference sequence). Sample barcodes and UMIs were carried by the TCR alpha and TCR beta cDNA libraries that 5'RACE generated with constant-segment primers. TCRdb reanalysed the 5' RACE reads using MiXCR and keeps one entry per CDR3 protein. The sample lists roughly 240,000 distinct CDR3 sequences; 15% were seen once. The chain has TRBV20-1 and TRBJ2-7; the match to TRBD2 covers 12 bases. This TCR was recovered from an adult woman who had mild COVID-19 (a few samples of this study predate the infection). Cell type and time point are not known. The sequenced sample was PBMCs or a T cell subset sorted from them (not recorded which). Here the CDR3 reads CSARDFLAGGHDDEQYF. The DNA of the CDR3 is TGCAGTGCTAGAGATTTTCTAGCGGGAGGGCACGATGACGAGCAGTACTTC.